The rows below give T cell receptor beta chains drawn from one sample of a study of cytomegalovirus exposure and HLA in healthy donors. Only in-frame clones appear in the TCRdb table, and some are missing; sequencing was by immunoSEQ multiplex PCR. Of about 200,000 clones listed, about an eighth are singletons. The material sequenced was PBMCs. These receptors all come from a man aged 45-65 years in good health and CMV-seropositive. The CDR3 runs from the conserved cysteine through the conserved F or W. A D gene is named only where the DNA matches it firmly. Size is stated for part of the rows, as once, few or many counts, or as a class when the clone is expanded.

TRBV30,TRBJ1-1,TRBD1,few,CAWSLHLGRGHTEAFF,TGTGCCTGGAGTCTTCACCTGGGCAGGGGGCATACTGAAGCTTTCTTT
TRBV7-8,TRBJ1-1,TRBD1,few,CASRLSGQGDTEAFF,TGTGCCAGCAGATTATCGGGACAGGGGGACACTGAAGCTTTCTTT
TRBV29-1,TRBJ2-5,-,-,CSGAQETQYF,TGCAGCGGCGCCCAAGAGACCCAGTACTTC
TRBV20-1,TRBJ2-4,-,few,CSARQANIQYF,TGCAGTGCTAGACAGGCCAACATTCAGTACTTC
TRBV5-4,TRBJ1-6,-,-,CASSLGSGLKNSPLHF,TGTGCCAGCAGCTTGGGGTCGGGACTGAAAAATTCACCCCTCCACTTT
TRBV7-9,TRBJ1-2,TRBD1,-,CASSFGQGHAYGYTF,TGTGCCAGCAGCTTTGGACAGGGCCATGCCTATGGCTACACCTTC
TRBV28,TRBJ1-2,-,-,CASSLILGQGGYTF,TGTGCCAGCAGTTTAATCCTGGGGCAGGGTGGCTACACCTTC
TRBV11-3,TRBJ2-4,TRBD2,few,CASSPGGSSKNIQYF,TGTGCCAGCAGCCCGGGGGGTTCGTCCAAAAACATTCAGTACTTC
TRBV5-1,TRBJ2-5,-,few,CASSLDRAETQYF,TGCGCCAGCAGCTTGGACAGGGCAGAGACCCAGTACTTC
TRBV16,TRBJ1-1,-,-,CASSQSSGASIGNTEAFF,TGTGCCAGCAGCCAATCATCAGGGGCCTCGATCGGGAACACTGAAGCTTTCTTT
TRBV11-2,TRBJ1-2,TRBD1,-,CASSLDRLYGYTF,TGTGCCAGCAGCTTGGACAGGCTCTATGGCTACACCTTC
TRBV5-6,TRBJ2-5,-,-,CASSFLGGETQYF,TGTGCCAGCAGCTTTCTTGGCGGAGAGACCCAGTACTTC
TRBV30,TRBJ2-7,TRBD1,few,CAWSFGTGLHEQYF,TGTGCCTGGAGTTTCGGGACAGGCCTCCACGAGCAGTACTTC
TRBV15,TRBJ1-1,-,-,CATSSSRGGSTEAFF,TGTGCCACCAGCAGTTCCCGGGGGGGGAGCACTGAAGCTTTCTTT
TRBV7-9,TRBJ2-4,-,few,CASSPLPDRAKNIQYF,TGTGCCAGCAGCCCCCTTCCCGACAGGGCCAAAAACATTCAGTACTTC
TRBV5-1,TRBJ2-3,TRBD2,-,CASSLERGGVDTQYF,TGCGCCAGCAGCCTGGAGCGGGGGGGAGTAGATACGCAGTATTTT
TRBV5-1,TRBJ2-3,-,-,CASSLLAGKRESTDTQYF,TGCGCCAGCAGCTTGCTGGCAGGGAAACGAGAGAGCACAGATACGCAGTATTTT